The clone carrying this T cell receptor (beta chain) occurred once. In the study's own analysis: Reference gene primer amplification gave estimated nucleated cell counts. The table came from immunoSEQ multiplex PCR; TCRdb's copy has only in-frame clones and leaves some out. D and trimming were read from the DNA, whereas the V and J calls and clone size are those reported in that table. The sample contains fewer than 150,000 clones, approximately 83% of which appear only once. This record belongs to a study of blood T cell repertoires in COVID-19. Study background: Some COVID-19 samples were acute and others convalescent; all came from the United States, Italy and Spain. The cDNA or gDNA used as material had been derived from T cells, B-cell-depleted T cells, or PBMCs.

The CDR3 extends over 15 amino acids. V lost 4 bases, J lost 5 bases, and 15 bases lay in between. Germline loops: CDR1 SGHNT, CDR2 YENEEA. This TCR came from a woman in her fifties or sixties who had recovered from COVID-19. Sequenced sample: peripheral blood. The chain uses TRBV11-3 and TRBJ1-5; D is undetermined. CDR3 sequence: CASSSFFIGDQPQHF. The DNA of the CDR3 is TGTGCCAGCAGCTCCTTTTTTATCGGGGATCAGCCCCAGCATTTT.